This TCR beta chain stems from a study of technical replicates of blood from a handful of donors. TCRdb's copy holds only in-frame clones and misses some; the assay was immunoSEQ multiplex PCR. There are over 90,000 clones in the sample; about 95% occur only once, and around 0.21% lies in the top ten. The source is a human donor in good health. Input material: T cells isolated from PBMCs.

The CDR3 is CSVVEGGVYNEQFF. DNA for the CDR3: TGCAGCGTTGTTGAGGGAGGGGTCTACAATGAGCAGTTCTTC. The chain uses TRBV29-1 and TRBJ2-1, with 7 bases identical to TRBD2. The length of the CDR3 is 14 residues. The germline gives CDR1 SQVTM, CDR2 ANQGSEA. With V trimmed by 4 bases and J by 3 bases, 6 bases remained unmatched.